This T cell receptor beta chain is drawn from a study of cytomegalovirus exposure and HLA in healthy donors. Germline V lookup: CDR1 MDHEN, CDR2 SYDVKM. Trimming removed 7 bases at V and 0 bases at J, with 10 bases between. The CDR3 sequence is 13 residues long. The PCR contained 60 Vbeta and 13 Jbeta primers. This table comes from immunoSEQ multiplex PCR, and its TCRdb copy is limited to in-frame clones, with some not included. The record lists over 200,000 clones, of which the ten most abundant hold 0.75% to 1%. The material sequenced was PBMCs. The clonotype originates from a woman aged 25 to 39 in good health and CMV-seropositive. V usage is TRBV28 and J usage is TRBJ2-7, with TRBD1 as a possible D gene (6 bases). CDR3 nucleotide sequence: TGTGCCAGCATTGGACAGAGCTCCTACGAGCAGTACTTC. Protein sequence: CASIGQSSYEQYF.